The rows below give T cell receptor beta chains drawn from one sample of a study of T cell responses to AZD1222 COVID-19 vaccine. Assay: immunoSEQ multiplex PCR; the TCRdb copy retains only in-frame clones and omits some. Seen here are approximately 140,000 clones, more than 75% observed once, and the top ten hold about 4%. This specimen was peripheral blood, taken on day 0 of MenACWY control vaccination. The receptor source for this set is an adult in good health. Each CDR3 is given with its conserved first and last residue. Each record gives: V gene, J gene, D gene, clone size, CDR3 DNA, CDR3 protein. D genes are given only for firm matches. The size entry is marked missing in some rows and otherwise reads once, few, many or a size class.

TRBV3-1/TRBV3-2	TRBJ1-1	NA	NA	TGTGCCAGCAGCCTCCATGGTGGGAACACTGAAGCTTTCTTT	CASSLHGGNTEAFF
TRBV5-6	TRBJ2-5	TRBD2	few	TGTGCCAGCAGCCCCCAGCGGGGGGGCCGGGAGACCCAGTACTTC	CASSPQRGGRETQYF
TRBV9	TRBJ2-3	TRBD2	NA	TGTGCCTCCACCGGGCCTAGCGGGGAAGATACGCAGTATTTT	CASTGPSGEDTQYF
TRBV11-2	TRBJ1-2	TRBD1	NA	TGTGCCAGCAGTAACAACAGGGGCCTCTATGGCTACACCTTC	CASSNNRGLYGYTF
TRBV4-1	TRBJ2-3	NA	NA	TGCGCCAGCAGCCAAGGGGCAGGATATGGCACAGATACGCAGTATTTT	CASSQGAGYGTDTQYF
TRBV25-1	TRBJ1-2	NA	once	TGTGCCAGCAGTGCCGCCGGGACGATGACTAACTATGGCTACACCTTC	CASSAAGTMTNYGYTF
TRBV29-1	TRBJ1-2	TRBD1	NA	TGCAGCGTTGGAGGTAACGACAGGGGGCGAGGAGCCTTC	CSVGGNDRGRGAF
TRBV11-1	TRBJ1-1	NA	NA	TGTGCCAGCAGCCTAGAGGGGGGGCTGAACACTGAAGCTTTCTTT	CASSLEGGLNTEAFF
TRBV9	TRBJ2-1	TRBD2	few	TGTGCCAGCAGTGTCAGCGGGGGGGTTTTACTTTACAATGAGCAGTTCTTC	CASSVSGGVLLYNEQFF
TRBV6-5	TRBJ1-6	NA	NA	TGTGCCAGCAGTTACTCAGGGGAGCACTCACCCCTCCACTTT	CASSYSGEHSPLHF
TRBV5-6	TRBJ1-1	NA	NA	TGTGCCAGCAGCTTGGTAGGGTTTGACACTGAAGCTTTCTTT	CASSLVGFDTEAFF
TRBV28	TRBJ1-2	TRBD1	once	TGTGCCAGCAGTACCGGGACCGCAGGGGGCTATGGCTACACCTTC	CASSTGTAGGYGYTF
TRBV25-1	TRBJ2-1	NA	NA	TGTGCCACCAAGGGGGGGGACAGCCGATACAATGAGCAGTTCTTC	CATKGGDSRYNEQFF
TRBV5-1	TRBJ2-3	TRBD2	NA	TGCGCCAGCAGCTTGGTCAGCGGGGGGCCCACAGATACGCAGTATTTT	CASSLVSGGPTDTQYF
TRBV11-2	TRBJ1-3	NA	few	TGTGCCAGCAGCTACCAAACACAGGCACTCTCTGGAAACACCATATATTTT	CASSYQTQALSGNTIYF
TRBV2	TRBJ1-5	NA	NA	TGTGCCAGCAAGGGGCAGGGCAATCAGCCCCAGCATTTT	CASKGQGNQPQHF
TRBV28	TRBJ2-5	NA	NA	TGTGCCAGCGGAATTGGGTTGGAGACCCAGTACTTC	CASGIGLETQYF
TRBV28	TRBJ2-4	NA	NA	TGTGCCAGCAGTTCCATTCCCTCCTACGACATTCAGTACTTC	CASSSIPSYDIQYF
TRBV5-1	TRBJ1-6	TRBD1	NA	TGCGCCAGCAGTCCAACAGGGGTCGATTCACCCCTCCACTTT	CASSPTGVDSPLHF
TRBV5-1	TRBJ1-2	NA	few	TGCGCCAGCAGCTTGGCCGCTGACAGGATCTATGGCTACACCTTC	CASSLAADRIYGYTF
TRBV2	TRBJ1-1	NA	NA	TGTGCCAGCAGTGAAGCGCTTTACACTGAAGCTTTCTTT	CASSEALYTEAFF
TRBV10-1	TRBJ2-3	TRBD2	NA	TGCGCCAGCAGTGAGTCTGCGGGGGGTTCAGATACGCAGTATTTT	CASSESAGGSDTQYF
TRBV5-1	TRBJ2-1	TRBD2	NA	TGCGCCAGCAGCAAGGGAGGGGAAAGCTCCTACAATGAGCAGTTCTTC	CASSKGGESSYNEQFF
TRBV14	TRBJ1-2	NA	NA	TGTGCCAGCAGGCACGGCAGGGCGGGCGGCTACACCTTC	CASRHGRAGGYTF
TRBV29-1	TRBJ1-1	TRBD1	NA	TGCAGCGGCCGCACAGGGGGGAACACTGAAGCTTTCTTT	CSGRTGGNTEAFF
TRBV5-1	TRBJ1-6	TRBD1	NA	TGCGCCAGCAGCTTGGGGACTGGACAGGGGCATTCACCCCTCCACTTT	CASSLGTGQGHSPLHF
TRBV2	TRBJ2-7	TRBD2	NA	TGTGCCAGCAGTTCTAGCGGGGCCGACACAGTCGGTGAGCAGTACTTC	CASSSSGADTVGEQYF
TRBV4-1	TRBJ2-3	TRBD2	NA	TGCGCCAGCAGCCAAAAGGGGCGACTAGCGGGGGGATTCACAGATACGCAGTATTTT	CASSQKGRLAGGFTDTQYF
TRBV4-1	TRBJ1-2	TRBD1	NA	TGCGCCAGCAGCCAGGCCGGGACAGGGTACGGCTACACCTTC	CASSQAGTGYGYTF
TRBV25-1	TRBJ2-1	NA	few	TGTGCCAGCAGTGTTGGTAGGAATGAGCAGTTCTTC	CASSVGRNEQFF
TRBV19	TRBJ2-7	NA	NA	TGTGCCAGTAGTACTGGGACGGTTACCTACGAGCAGTACTTC	CASSTGTVTYEQYF
TRBV5-6	TRBJ1-1	TRBD1	NA	TGTGCCAGCAGCTTGAGGGGGCCCACTGAAGCTTTCTTT	CASSLRGPTEAFF
TRBV6-6	TRBJ1-2	NA	few	TGTGCCAGCAGCTCCTCGAAACAGGACTATGGCTACACCTTC	CASSSSKQDYGYTF
TRBV9	TRBJ2-1	TRBD2	NA	TGTGCCAGCAGCGGGCGGGCAGCGGGGGGGCCCAATGAGCAGTTCTTC	CASSGRAAGGPNEQFF
TRBV27	TRBJ2-7	NA	NA	TGTGCCAGCAGTTTCACACCTACGGGGGAGCAGTACTTC	CASSFTPTGEQYF
TRBV27	TRBJ1-2	NA	NA	TGTGCCAGCAGTTTATCGGCCAATGGGTATGGCTACACCTTC	CASSLSANGYGYTF
TRBV7-9	TRBJ1-1	NA	NA	TGTGCCAGCAGCTTAGAGAGCGGTGTCGGCACTGAAGCTTTCTTT	CASSLESGVGTEAFF